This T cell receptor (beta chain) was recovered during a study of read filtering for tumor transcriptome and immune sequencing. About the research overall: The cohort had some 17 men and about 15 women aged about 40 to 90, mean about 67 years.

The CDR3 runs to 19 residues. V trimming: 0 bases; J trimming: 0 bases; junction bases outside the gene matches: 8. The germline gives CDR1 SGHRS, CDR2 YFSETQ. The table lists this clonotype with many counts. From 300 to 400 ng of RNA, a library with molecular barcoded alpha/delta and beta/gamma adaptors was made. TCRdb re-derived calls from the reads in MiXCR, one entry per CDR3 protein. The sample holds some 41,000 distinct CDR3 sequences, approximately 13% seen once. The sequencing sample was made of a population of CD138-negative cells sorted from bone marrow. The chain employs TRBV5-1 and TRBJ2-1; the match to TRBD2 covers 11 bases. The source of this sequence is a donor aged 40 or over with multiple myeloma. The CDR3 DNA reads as TGCGCCAGCAGCTTGGAGGGTAGCGGGAGGGCCAGCTCCTACAATGAGCAGTTCTTC. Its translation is CASSLEGSGRASSYNEQFF.